The TCR beta chain under discussion was sequenced for a study of human T cells and chemical hapten exposure. MiXCR, applied by TCRdb to the RACE reads, yields one record per CDR3 protein. The table has 370,000 or so distinct CDR3 sequences, roughly 4.8% seen once; the top ten hold approximately 2.5%. This clonotype appeared many times. The germline gives CDR1 DFQATT, CDR2 SNEGSKA (reference sequence). The CDR3 is 13 amino acids. V lost 1 base and J lost 7; bases outside the gene matches: 6. The time point was: patch test 1, 2 weeks after DPC sensitization. Treatment: therapeutic diphenylcyclopropenone sensitization with weekly scalp DPC.

The sample here was whole blood, taken in connection with sensitization to the hapten diphenylcyclopropenone (DPC). The receptor was derived from a woman aged 45-60 years with alopecia areata. Some clones in this sample may be carry-over from other donors' samples. This chain links TRBV20-1 with TRBJ1-2, with 7 positions matching TRBD1. This chain's CDR3 is CSARGVTGFGYTF. The DNA for the CDR3 is TGCAGTGCTAGAGGGGTGACAGGGTTTGGCTACACCTTC.